The rows below give T cell receptor beta chains drawn from one sample of a study of T-cell reconstitution after alpha-beta-depleted transplantation in children. MiXCR, run by TCRdb on the PCR reads, gives a single entry per CDR3 protein. Of 490,000 or so distinct CDR3 sequences listed, approximately 12% were seen once; the top ten hold around 6%. The material sequenced was PBMCs from the stem cell graft donor, taken from the stem cell graft. The receptors were gathered from a human donor who donated a stem cell graft to a child with combined immunodeficiency. Each CDR3 is given with its conserved first and last residue. D genes are given only for firm matches. For some rows the clone size is stated as once, few or many, or as a class when expanded; others skip it.

j_call d_call clone_size v_call cdr3_nt cdr3_aa
TRBJ1-2 - few TRBV12-3/TRBV12-4 TGTGCCAGCAGGCCGCCTGGAGTCGGTGGCTACACCTTC CASRPPGVGGYTF
TRBJ1-1 TRBD1 many TRBV24-1 TGTGCCACCAGTGAAACAGGGACAGTTGGTGAAGCTTTCTTT CATSETGTVGEAFF
TRBJ1-4 - few TRBV5-1 TGCGCCAGCAGCTATGGGTCCGGCGGTGAAAAACTGTTTTTT CASSYGSGGEKLFF
TRBJ2-7 TRBD1 few TRBV20-1 TGCAGTGCGCAACCGAGTACAGGGGACGAGCAGTACTTC CSAQPSTGDEQYF
TRBJ2-5 - - TRBV12-3/TRBV12-4 TGTGCCAGCAGTGTGTGGCCCGGCGTGGCAGGGGTAGAGACCCAGTACTTC CASSVWPGVAGVETQYF
TRBJ2-7 - few TRBV20-1 TGCAGTGTAGGAGTTCCCTACGAGCAGTACTTC CSVGVPYEQYF
TRBJ2-1 - few TRBV10-3 TGTGCCACCACTGAAAGGGGGTCGAATGAGCAGTTCTTC CATTERGSNEQFF
TRBJ2-3 - - TRBV7-6 TGTGCCAGCAGCTTAGTCCGCGGGATAACAGATACGCAGTATTTT CASSLVRGITDTQYF
TRBJ2-2 - many TRBV7-9 TGTGCCAGCAGCCGTGGGGGAACCGGGGAGCTGTTTTTT CASSRGGTGELFF
TRBJ1-5 - many TRBV12-3/TRBV12-4 TGTGCCAGCAGTATCGGGCGCAATCAGCCCCAGCATTTT CASSIGRNQPQHF
TRBJ2-1 TRBD2 many TRBV15 TGTGCCACCAGCAGAGACGGGGGACTAGACAATGAGCAGTTCTTC CATSRDGGLDNEQFF
TRBJ2-5 TRBD2 few TRBV4-3 TGCGCCAGCAGCCAAGATCCGGCGAGCGGGAGCTGGAAGACCCAGTACTTC CASSQDPASGSWKTQYF
TRBJ2-1 TRBD2 - TRBV24-1 TGTGCCACCAGTGATTTGGGGGGGGACTCCTACAATGAGCAGTTCTTC CATSDLGGDSYNEQFF
TRBJ2-3 - - TRBV6-1 TGTGCCAGCACTGAGAGGCCACCAGATACGCAGTATTTT CASTERPPDTQYF
TRBJ2-3 - many TRBV2 TGTGCCATATCTAGCGAAGGGCCAGATACGCAGTATTTT CAISSEGPDTQYF
TRBJ2-5 TRBD2 many TRBV20-1 TGCAGTGCTAGAGACGGGACTAGCGGGGACCAAGAGACCCAGTACTTC CSARDGTSGDQETQYF
TRBJ2-7 TRBD1 - TRBV6-6 TGTGCCAGCACACCTCACAGGGGCGACGAGCAGTACTTC CASTPHRGDEQYF
TRBJ2-7 TRBD2 many TRBV20-1 TGCAGTGCTAGTGTTATGGGCGGGGGGAGCTCCTACGAGCAGTACTTC CSASVMGGGSSYEQYF
TRBJ2-1 - - TRBV12-3/TRBV12-4 TGTGCCAGCAGTTTTTGGGACGGCTCCTACAATGAGCAGTTCTTC CASSFWDGSYNEQFF
TRBJ2-5 TRBD2 - TRBV12-3/TRBV12-4 TGTGCCAGCAGTCTTGCGGCGGGGGTGGGAGAGACCCAGTACTTC CASSLAAGVGETQYF
TRBJ2-1 - few TRBV6-6 TGTGCCAGCAGCTACGACAACAATGAGCAGTTCTTC CASSYDNNEQFF
TRBJ1-5 TRBD1 - TRBV25-1 TGTGCCAGCAGCGGCGGGGGGGACAGGGGATCCCAGCCCCAGCATTTT CASSGGGDRGSQPQHF
TRBJ2-1 - - TRBV29-1 TGCAGCGTGAGGGAGGGGGCGGGCAATGAGCAGTTCTTC CSVREGAGNEQFF
TRBJ2-1 - few TRBV12-3/TRBV12-4 TGTGCCAGCAGTTTAGGTCGGCTCGGTGAGCAGTTCTTC CASSLGRLGEQFF
TRBJ1-1 - few TRBV3-1 TGTGCCAGCAGCCAAGGGGGCGACGGATATGAAGCTTTCTTT CASSQGGDGYEAFF
TRBJ2-5 TRBD1 - TRBV28 TGTGCCAGCAGTGGACAGGTTAGGGAGACCCAGTACTTC CASSGQVRETQYF
TRBJ2-3 TRBD2 many TRBV6-1 TGTGCCAGCAGGACTAGCGGGGGGAGGACAGATACGCAGTATTTT CASRTSGGRTDTQYF
TRBJ2-1 TRBD2 - TRBV6-2/TRBV6-3 TGTGCCAGCCGCTGGCGGGGGGCGGGGGCACGGTTTGAGCAGTTCTTC CASRWRGAGARFEQFF
TRBJ2-2 TRBD2 many TRBV12-3/TRBV12-4 TGTGCCAGCAGCACTGGACTAGCGGGAGCGGGCGGGGAGCTGTTTTTT CASSTGLAGAGGELFF
TRBJ2-5 TRBD2 once TRBV7-9 TGTGCCAGCAAAACGGCCGCGGGGGGACAAGAGACCCAGTACTTC CASKTAAGGQETQYF
TRBJ2-1 - many TRBV12-3/TRBV12-4 TGTGCCAGCAGTTTAACCAGGGGTTGGTTGGGGGGCATCGATGAGCAGTTCTTC CASSLTRGWLGGIDEQFF
TRBJ2-3 TRBD1 - TRBV6-2/TRBV6-3 TGTGCCAGCAGAAGAAACAGGGGGGCAGATACGCAGTATTTT CASRRNRGADTQYF
TRBJ1-5 TRBD1 - TRBV5-1 TGCGCCAGCAGCTTGGGACAGGGGAACAATCAGCCCCAGCATTTT CASSLGQGNNQPQHF
TRBJ2-2 - - TRBV5-1 TGCGCCAGCAGCTTAAGCAGGGTCGACACCGGGGAGCTGTTTTTT CASSLSRVDTGELFF
TRBJ2-7 - many TRBV2 TGTGCCAGCAGTGAACCTCACAGGGAGGGCTACGAGCAGTACTTC CASSEPHREGYEQYF
TRBJ2-7 - few TRBV6-5 TGTGCCAGCAGTTACCGGCCGACCTCCTACGAGCAGTACTTC CASSYRPTSYEQYF
TRBJ2-7 - many TRBV24-1 TGTGCCACCAGTGAAGCAGGGAACGAGCAGTACTTC CATSEAGNEQYF
TRBJ1-1 - few TRBV19 TGTGCCACGAAAACAGAGAACACTGAAGCTTTCTTT CATKTENTEAFF
TRBJ1-1 - - TRBV5-6 TGTGCCAGCAGCATACAGATGAACACTGAAGCTTTCTTT CASSIQMNTEAFF
TRBJ2-7 - many TRBV7-9 TGTGCCAGCAGCCCAGAGGGTGGGACCGTCTACGAGCAGTACTTC CASSPEGGTVYEQYF
TRBJ1-1 - - TRBV29-1 TGCAGCGTTGAATGGCCAGGGGCGACCCTAAACACTGAAGCTTTCTTT CSVEWPGATLNTEAFF
TRBJ2-1 TRBD2 many TRBV6-1 TGTGCCAGCAGTGTCCTAGCGGACTACCGGGGTGAGCAGTTCTTC CASSVLADYRGEQFF
TRBJ1-4 - - TRBV28 TGTGCCAGCAGTTTCAGGTTTGAAAAACTGTTTTTT CASSFRFEKLFF
TRBJ2-2 - few TRBV2 TGTGCCAGCAGGGACACCGGGGAGCTGTTTTTT CASRDTGELFF
TRBJ2-1 TRBD2 few TRBV7-2 TGTGCCAGCAGCTTAGCGCTTACCCTAGCGGGCGGGCAGGGGAATGAGCAGTTCTTC CASSLALTLAGGQGNEQFF
TRBJ2-7 - - TRBV14 TGTGCCAGCAGCCAAGTGGTAACCTACGAGCAGTACTTC CASSQVVTYEQYF
TRBJ1-1 - few TRBV27 TGTGCCAGCAGTTTGGCAGGGCCTGGGACTGAAGCTTTCTTT CASSLAGPGTEAFF
TRBJ2-1 - many TRBV6-2/TRBV6-3 TGTGCCAGCAGTTACGGGCCTCTTCGCGGGGAGTTCTTC CASSYGPLRGEFF
TRBJ2-7 TRBD1 many TRBV6-5 TGTGCCAGCAGCCCCGACAGGGGCTCCTACGAGCAGTACTTC CASSPDRGSYEQYF
TRBJ1-1 - - TRBV7-2 TGTGCCAGCAGCTTAGGAAACAGGGTTATGAACACTGAAGCTTTCTTT CASSLGNRVMNTEAFF
TRBJ2-5 TRBD2 - TRBV19 TGTGCCAGTAGTATAGGACTAGCTCGGGAGACCCAGTACTTC CASSIGLARETQYF
TRBJ2-3 - once TRBV30 TGTGCCGGGGCCACCGGCACAGATACGCAGTATTTT CAGATGTDTQYF
TRBJ2-3 - few TRBV2 TGTGCCAGCTGGGGAAAGGGGGTGACAGATACGCAGTATTTT CASWGKGVTDTQYF
TRBJ2-3 TRBD2 - TRBV12-3/TRBV12-4 TGTGCCAGCAGTTCTAGCGGGGAAGGCACAGATACGCAGTATTTT CASSSSGEGTDTQYF
TRBJ2-3 TRBD2 many TRBV2 TGTGCCAGCAGTCCCGGAGCGGGGGGCACAGATACGCAGTATTTT CASSPGAGGTDTQYF